This T cell receptor beta chain was sequenced for a study of blood T cell repertoires in COVID-19. About the research overall: COVID-19 samples collected from the United States, Italy and Spain covered acute and convalescent phases. T cells, B-cell-depleted T cells, or PBMCs supplied cDNA or gDNA.

In the original analysis: Using reference gene primer amplification, nucleated cell counts were estimated. Clones were read by immunoSEQ multiplex PCR, and TCRdb kept only the in-frame ones, dropping some. V and J calls and clone size are copied from that table; D and trimming were computed from the DNA. The sample includes 150,000 to 170,000 clones, roughly 80% seen only once; the top ten take roughly 1.8%. The sequencing sample was made of peripheral blood. The sequence came from a man of 80 years or more with acute or convalescent COVID-19.

CDR3 sequence reads: CASSLPGQQTSGGADTQYF. CDR3 DNA sequence: TGCGCCAGCAGCTTGCCGGGACAGCAGACTAGCGGGGGGGCAGATACGCAGTATTTT. This rearrangement joins TRBV5-1 to TRBJ2-3, with 14 bases lining up with TRBD2. The CDR3 loop spans 19 amino acids. The junction had 11 bases not matched to a gene; V was cut back by 1 base and J by 4 bases. The germline gives CDR1 SGHRS, CDR2 YFSETQ.